The present T cell receptor (beta chain) was sequenced within a study of blood T cell repertoires in COVID-19 (dated by TCRdb to the early 2020s). Broadly, across the study: Collaborator samples came from the United States, Italy and Spain and covered acute and convalescent phases of COVID-19. The samples were drawn from two sources: the first 160 participants of the ongoing ImmuneRACE study, and 1,254 subjects contributed by 6 global collaborators. The material from the prospective study consisted of cDNA or gDNA derived from T cells, B-cell-depleted T cells, or PBMCs. The dataset comprised deeply sampled blood TCRbeta repertoires from subjects exposed to, actively infected with, or recovered from COVID-19. Nearly every sample came with metadata listing a de-identified subject ID, COVID-19 status, age in years and sex. HLA class I and class II types, where available, came from metadata supplied by the sample provider rather than from assay-based typing. A freely available public database, intended as a resource for researchers studying the immune response to SARS-CoV-2, is where the repertoires were released. The full study reports these points: Clinical and demographic metadata were provided uncurated, with the amount varying by source and participant.

In the case of this clone: Its antigen is not yet known. It has no much larger one-base neighbor in the sample; base qualities were not kept.

Collaborating institutions collected whole blood in K2EDTA tubes following their own protocols. For TCRbeta analysis, collaborator samples were shipped as frozen whole blood, as isolated PBMCs, or as DNA extracted from either sample type. TCRbeta CDR3 regions were amplified from genomic DNA using the immunoSEQ Assay, a bias-controlled multiplex PCR. The authors processed their data as follows. Nucleated cell counts per sample were estimated from amplification of reference gene primers within the assay. To quantify the absolute abundance of each unique TCRbeta CDR3 rearrangement, sequence reads were collapsed and filtered. For each sample, productive Simpson clonality was calculated as the square root of Simpson's diversity index across productive rearrangements. Held by TCRdb, this immuneACCESS table contains in-frame sequences only and omits some clones. Under half of the omission traces to an unresolved V gene where checked; the cause of the rest is unknown. That table gives V, J and clone size, and the DNA gave D and trimming. The sample profile shows over 150,000 clones; roughly 85% of them were found once. The ten largest make up 1% to 1.2% of the sample.

The sample was peripheral blood. The receptor's source is a man aged 40-49 years with acute or convalescent COVID-19.

The nucleotides read TGTGCCAGCAGCCAAGGTACAGTGGGGGCCGGTGGCTACACCTTC. Its translation reads: CASSQGTVGAGGYTF. Recombination joined TRBV3-1 (or the pseudogene TRBV3-2) with TRBJ1-2; perhaps TRBD1 is the D gene, with 6 bases matching. CDR1 and CDR2, looked up from the germline V gene (reference sequence), are LGHDT and YNNKEL. From its cysteine to its phenylalanine, the CDR3 spans 15 amino acids. Only the CDR3 DNA is retained, 45 bases long and in frame from the first base. Trimming at the junction amounts to 1 base on V and 7 bases on J, and the germline ends lie 16 bases apart.